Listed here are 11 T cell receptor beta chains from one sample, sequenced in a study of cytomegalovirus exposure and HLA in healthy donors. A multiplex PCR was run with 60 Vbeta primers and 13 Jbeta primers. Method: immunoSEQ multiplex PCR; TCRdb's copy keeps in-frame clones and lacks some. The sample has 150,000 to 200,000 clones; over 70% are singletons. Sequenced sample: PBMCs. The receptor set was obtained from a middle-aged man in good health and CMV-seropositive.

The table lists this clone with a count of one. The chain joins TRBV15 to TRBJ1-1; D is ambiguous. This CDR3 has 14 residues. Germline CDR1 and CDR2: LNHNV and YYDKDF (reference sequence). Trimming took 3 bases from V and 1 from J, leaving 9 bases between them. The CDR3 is CATSRFGSNTEAFF. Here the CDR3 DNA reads TGTGCCACCAGCAGGTTCGGGTCGAACACTGAAGCTTTCTTT.

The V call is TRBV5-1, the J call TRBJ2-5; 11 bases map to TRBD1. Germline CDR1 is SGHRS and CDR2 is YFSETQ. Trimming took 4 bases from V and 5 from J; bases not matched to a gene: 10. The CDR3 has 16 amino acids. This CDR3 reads CASSPQDRGRGETQYF. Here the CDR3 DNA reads TGCGCCAGCAGCCCACAGGACAGGGGGCGCGGGGAGACCCAGTACTTC.

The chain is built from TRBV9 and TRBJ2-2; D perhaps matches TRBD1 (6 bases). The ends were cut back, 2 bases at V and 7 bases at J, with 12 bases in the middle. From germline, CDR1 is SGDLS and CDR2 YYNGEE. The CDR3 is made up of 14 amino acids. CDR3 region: CASSVKAGVGELFF. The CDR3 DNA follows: TGTGCCAGCAGCGTTAAGGCAGGGGTCGGGGAGCTGTTTTTT.

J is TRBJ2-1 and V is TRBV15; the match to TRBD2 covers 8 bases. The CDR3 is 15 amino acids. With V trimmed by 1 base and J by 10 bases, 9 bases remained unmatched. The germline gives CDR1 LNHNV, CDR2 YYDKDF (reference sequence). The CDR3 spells CATSRGAGGGYEQFF. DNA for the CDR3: TGTGCCACCAGCAGAGGGGCCGGGGGGGGCTACGAGCAGTTCTTC. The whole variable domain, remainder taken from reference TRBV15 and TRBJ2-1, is DAMVIQNPRYQVTQFGKPVTLSCSQTLNHNVMYWYQQKSSQAPKLLFHYYDKDFNNEADTPDNFQSRRPNTSFCFLDIRSPGLGDTAMYLCATSRGAGGGYEQFFGPGTRLTVL.

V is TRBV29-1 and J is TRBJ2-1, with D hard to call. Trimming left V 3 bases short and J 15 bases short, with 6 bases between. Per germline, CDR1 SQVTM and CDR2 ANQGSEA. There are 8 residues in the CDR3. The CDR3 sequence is CSVDFRFF. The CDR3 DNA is TGCAGCGTTGACTTTCGGTTCTTC.

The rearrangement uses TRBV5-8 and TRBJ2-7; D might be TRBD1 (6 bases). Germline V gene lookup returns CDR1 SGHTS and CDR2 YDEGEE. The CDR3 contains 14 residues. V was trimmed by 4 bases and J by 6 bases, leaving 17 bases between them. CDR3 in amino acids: CASSRTTGNGEQYF. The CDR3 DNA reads TGTGCCAGCAGCCGCACTACAGGGAACGGCGAGCAGTACTTC.

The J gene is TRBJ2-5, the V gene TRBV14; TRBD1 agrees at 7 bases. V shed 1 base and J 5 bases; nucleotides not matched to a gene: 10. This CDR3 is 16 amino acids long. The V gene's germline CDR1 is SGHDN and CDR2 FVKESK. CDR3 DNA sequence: TGTGCCAGCAGCCAAGCGTACAGGGGCTACGTGGAGACCCAGTACTTC. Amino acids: CASSQAYRGYVETQYF.

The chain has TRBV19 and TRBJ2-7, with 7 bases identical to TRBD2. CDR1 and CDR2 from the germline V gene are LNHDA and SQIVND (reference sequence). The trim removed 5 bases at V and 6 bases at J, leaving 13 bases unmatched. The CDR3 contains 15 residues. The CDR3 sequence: CASSEGRAGFGEQYF. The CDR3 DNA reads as TGTGCCAGTAGTGAGGGGCGAGCGGGGTTTGGCGAGCAGTACTTC.

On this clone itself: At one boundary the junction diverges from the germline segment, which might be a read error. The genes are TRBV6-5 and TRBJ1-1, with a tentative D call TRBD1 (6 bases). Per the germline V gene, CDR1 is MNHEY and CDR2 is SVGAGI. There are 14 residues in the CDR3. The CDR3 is CTSSGGQLNTEAFF. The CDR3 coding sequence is TGTACCAGCAGTGGAGGACAGTTGAACACTGAAGCTTTCTTT.

The CDR3 sequence: CASSSQTSGTLGTQYF. CDR3 nucleotide sequence: TGCGCCAGCAGCTCCCAGACTAGCGGGACCCTCGGTACGCAGTATTTT. The V and J genes are TRBV5-1 and TRBJ2-3; 11 nucleotides agree with TRBD2. The trim removed 3 bases at V and 8 bases at J, leaving 11 bases unmatched. Germline V gene lookup returns CDR1 SGHRS and CDR2 YFSETQ. The CDR3 is 16 amino acids. The full variable domain, its missing parts supplied by reference TRBV5-1 and TRBJ2-3, is KAGVTQTPRYLIKTRGQQVTLSCSPISGHRSVSWYQQTPGQGLQFLFEYFSETQRNKGNFPGRFSGRQFSNSRSEMNVSTLELGDSALYLCASSSQTSGTLGTQYFGPGTRLTVL.

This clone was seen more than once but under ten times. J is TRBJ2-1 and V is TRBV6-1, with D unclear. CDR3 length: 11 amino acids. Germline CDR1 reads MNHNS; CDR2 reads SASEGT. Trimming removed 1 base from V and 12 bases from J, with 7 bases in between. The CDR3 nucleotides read TGTGCCAGCAGTGAAGGTTCGCGGCAGTTCTTC. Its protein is CASSEGSRQFF.